This T cell receptor beta chain stems from a study of blood T cell repertoires in COVID-19. Study-wide context: T cells, B-cell-depleted T cells, or PBMCs provided the cDNA or gDNA that served as material.

The table came from immunoSEQ multiplex PCR; TCRdb's copy has only in-frame clones and leaves some out. Of 260,000 or so clones listed, 80% to 90% are singletons. CDR1 and CDR2 (germline): MDHEN, SYDVKM. This CDR3 region has 15 residues. V gave up 2 bases and J gave up 8 bases; unmatched junction bases: 5. This TCR came from a woman between 65 and 79 years old with acute or convalescent COVID-19. Sequencing used peripheral blood. This chain links TRBV28 with TRBJ1-4; 10 nucleotides line up with TRBD1. In nucleotides, the CDR3 is TGTGCCAGCAGTTTACCCGGGACAGGGGTGGAAAAACTGTTTTTT. It codes for CASSLPGTGVEKLFF.